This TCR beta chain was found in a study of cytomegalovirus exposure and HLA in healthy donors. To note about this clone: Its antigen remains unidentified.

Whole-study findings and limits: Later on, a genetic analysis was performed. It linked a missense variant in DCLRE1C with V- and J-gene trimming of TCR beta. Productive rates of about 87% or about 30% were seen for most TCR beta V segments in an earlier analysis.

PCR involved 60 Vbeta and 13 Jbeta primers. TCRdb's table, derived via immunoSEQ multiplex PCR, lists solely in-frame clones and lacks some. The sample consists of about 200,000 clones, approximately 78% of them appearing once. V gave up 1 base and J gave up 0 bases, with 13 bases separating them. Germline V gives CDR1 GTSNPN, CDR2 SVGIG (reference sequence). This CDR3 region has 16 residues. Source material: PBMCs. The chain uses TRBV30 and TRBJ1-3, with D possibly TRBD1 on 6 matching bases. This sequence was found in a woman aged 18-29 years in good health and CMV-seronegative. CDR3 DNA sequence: TGTGCCTGGAGTGCCGGGACATCCTTCTCTGGAAACACCATATATTTT. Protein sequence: CAWSAGTSFSGNTIYF.